These 16 T cell receptor beta chains came from one sample sequenced in a study of T cells in Graves' hyperthyroidism and ophthalmopathy. The investigators amplified TCR beta CDR3 regions from RNA transcripts. The TCR CDR3 was amplified in a first-round RT-PCR using the HTBI primer set. TCRdb re-analysed the multiplex PCR reads in MiXCR, keeping a single row per CDR3 protein. The data show over 700,000 distinct CDR3 sequences, with 38% seen just once and around 9.3% held by the top ten. The sample consisted of blood. All receptors come from a man in his late teens or twenties with Graves' hyperthyroidism.

The chain is built from TRBV7-6 and TRBJ2-7, with D perhaps assigned TRBD1 or TRBD2 (5 bases each). Germline V gene sequence: CDR1 SGHVS, CDR2 FNYEAQ. The CDR3 extends over 16 amino acids. V was clipped by 5 bases and J by 0 bases, with 17 bases between them. The CDR3 coding sequence is TGTGCCAGCAGCCTCCTTGGGGACCGAACCTCCTACGAGCAGTACTTC. Protein sequence: CASSLLGDRTSYEQYF.

This clonotype has ten or more counts. J is TRBJ1-1 and V is TRBV29-1, with 9 nucleotides matching TRBD1. This CDR3 comprises 13 residues. The germline CDR1 and CDR2 sequences are SQVTM and ANQGSEA. After removal of 6 bases from V and 4 bases from J, the junction contained 6 bases not matched to a gene. Written as DNA, the CDR3 is TGCAGCGTCGGAGACAGGGGGGGCACTGAAGCTTTCTTT. Its protein product is CSVGDRGGTEAFF.

A word on this clonotype: A read error may account for a junction end that differs from germline. The rearrangement uses TRBV12-3 or TRBV12-4 and TRBJ1-2; tentatively, D is TRBD1 (5 bases). The CDR3 is 13 residues long. Here the CDR3 reads CASRGDGNGGCTF. CDR3 nucleotides: TGTGCCAGCAGGGGGGACGGAAACGGTGGCTGCACCTTC.

This chain links TRBV14 with TRBJ2-7, with D tentatively TRBD1 (5 bases). V was clipped by 2 bases and J by 6 bases, with 8 bases between them. This CDR3 is built from 12 residues. The germline V gene encodes CDR1 SGHDN and CDR2 FVKESK. CDR3 region: CASSQTRVEQYF. The CDR3 DNA reads TGTGCCAGCAGCCAAACCAGGGTCGAGCAGTACTTC.

This clonotype turned up a few times. V usage is TRBV20-1 and J usage is TRBJ2-7, with D hard to call. V was cut by 3 bases and J by 4 bases, with 10 bases left in between. Germline V gene sequence: CDR1 DFQATT, CDR2 SNEGSKA (reference sequence). The CDR3 consists of 12 residues. Here the CDR3 reads CSASQTGYEQYF. CDR3 nucleotides: TGCAGTGCTAGCCAGACTGGTTACGAGCAGTACTTC.

This clonotype was recorded many times. The chain links TRBV10-3 to TRBJ1-5; D unresolved. Germline-derived CDR1 and CDR2 are ENHRY and SYGVKD. The CDR3 sequence is 13 residues long. Trimming took off 3 bases at V and 6 bases at J, with 9 bases between the two ends. The DNA of the CDR3 is TGTGCCATCAGTGACGATCGGGCTCAGCCCCAGCATTTT. This codes for CAISDDRAQPQHF.

CDR3 sequence (DNA): TGTGCCATCAGTCCGAGCGGGATCGGGAACACCGGGGCCAACGTCCTGACTTTC. Its protein is CAISPSGIGNTGANVLTF. This chain joins TRBV10-3 and TRBJ2-6; 7 nucleotides line up with TRBD2. The CDR3 extends over 18 amino acids. V lost 5 bases and J lost 4; bases outside the gene matches: 14. Germline loops: CDR1 ENHRY, CDR2 SYGVKD.

The V gene is TRBV29-1, the J gene TRBJ1-4; D is possibly TRBD1 (5 bases). Germline CDR1 reads SQVTM; CDR2 reads ANQGSEA. This CDR3 is 13 amino acids long. V lost 8 bases and J lost 5, with 15 bases in between. This chain's CDR3 is CSTRASSNEKLFF. The CDR3 DNA sequence: TGCAGCACCAGGGCCTCTTCCAATGAAAAACTGTTTTTT.

The sample holds many counts of this clonotype. V is TRBV7-9 and J is TRBJ1-5, with 7 bases matching TRBD1. The CDR3 loop spans 13 amino acids. CDR1 is SEHNR, CDR2 FQNEAQ, per germline (reference sequence). Unmatched junction bases numbered 6, after V lost 4 bases and J lost 9 bases. The CDR3: CASSYRGRWPQHF. CDR3 coding DNA: TGTGCCAGCAGCTACAGGGGCCGTTGGCCCCAGCATTTT.

The CDR3 nucleotides are TGTGCCAGCAGCGTAGGCCTGGGTTATTCCTACGAGCAGTACTTC. It is translated as CASSVGLGYSYEQYF. The chain combines TRBV9 with TRBJ2-7; D is uncertain. V was clipped by 0 bases and J by 1 base, with 11 bases between them. The CDR3 is 15 residues long. CDR1 and CDR2 from the germline V gene are SGDLS and YYNGEE. Combining the CDR3 with reference TRBV9 and TRBJ2-7 gives the whole variable domain DSGVTQTPKHLITATGQRVTLRCSPRSGDLSVYWYQQSLDQGLQFLIQYYNGEERAKGNILERFSAQQFPDLHSELNLSSLELGDSALYFCASSVGLGYSYEQYFGPGTRLTVT.

This clonotype appeared a few times. A read error may account for a junction end that differs from germline. The chain uses TRBV9 and TRBJ2-7; 10 bases align to TRBD1. The CDR3 spans 16 residues. The germline gives CDR1 SGDLS, CDR2 YYNGEE. DNA for the CDR3: TGCGCCAGCAGCCACCAAGACGGGACAGGGGTCTACGAGCAGTACTTC. This codes for CASSHQDGTGVYEQYF.

The CDR3 reads CASSRGPDDSPLHF. CDR3 nucleotide sequence: TGCGCCAGCAGTCGGGGCCCGGATGATTCACCCCTCCACTTT. The rearrangement joins TRBV10-1 to TRBJ1-6; possible D gene TRBD1, 5 bases. The CDR3 spans 14 residues. Germline CDR1 and CDR2: WNHNN and SYGVQD (reference sequence). Trimming removed 5 bases at V and 8 bases at J, with 13 bases between.

The CDR3 region has the DNA TGCAGTGCTAGAGACCCCCAGGGCTTCCAAGAGACCCAGTACTTC. Protein: CSARDPQGFQETQYF. This rearrangement joins TRBV20-1 to TRBJ2-5; D may be TRBD1 (5 bases). The CDR3 length is 15 residues. V dropped 0 bases and J dropped 1 base, with 12 bases sitting between them. Germline CDR1 DFQATT, CDR2 SNEGSKA (reference sequence).

This clonotype was found many times. The DNA for the CDR3 is TGCAGTGCTCCAAGGGACAGGGTCCCCTACGAGCAGTACTTC. Translated: CSAPRDRVPYEQYF. V and J are TRBV20-1 and TRBJ2-7; the match to TRBD1 covers 9 bases. Germline V gene sequence: CDR1 DFQATT, CDR2 SNEGSKA (reference sequence). V shed 5 bases, J shed 2 bases, and the junction held 7 bases outside the gene matches. The CDR3 spans 14 residues.

The chain employs TRBV2 and TRBJ2-5; D gene uncertain. CDR1 and CDR2 from the germline V gene are SNHLY and FYNNEI. Trimming stripped 2 bases from V and 0 bases from J, with 7 bases between. The CDR3 sequence is 14 residues long. The CDR3 loop is CASSEILDQETQYF. The CDR3 region has the DNA TGTGCCAGCAGTGAAATTCTAGACCAAGAGACCCAGTACTTC.

The chain carries TRBV29-1 and TRBJ2-5; possible D gene TRBD2, 6 bases. V gave up 0 bases and J gave up 9 bases, with 14 bases separating them. The germline CDR1 and CDR2 sequences are SQVTM and ANQGSEA. The CDR3 spans 13 residues. CDR3 sequence (DNA): TGCAGCGTTGAAGAAAGTAGGCCGGGGGCCCAGTACTTC. Amino acids: CSVEESRPGAQYF.